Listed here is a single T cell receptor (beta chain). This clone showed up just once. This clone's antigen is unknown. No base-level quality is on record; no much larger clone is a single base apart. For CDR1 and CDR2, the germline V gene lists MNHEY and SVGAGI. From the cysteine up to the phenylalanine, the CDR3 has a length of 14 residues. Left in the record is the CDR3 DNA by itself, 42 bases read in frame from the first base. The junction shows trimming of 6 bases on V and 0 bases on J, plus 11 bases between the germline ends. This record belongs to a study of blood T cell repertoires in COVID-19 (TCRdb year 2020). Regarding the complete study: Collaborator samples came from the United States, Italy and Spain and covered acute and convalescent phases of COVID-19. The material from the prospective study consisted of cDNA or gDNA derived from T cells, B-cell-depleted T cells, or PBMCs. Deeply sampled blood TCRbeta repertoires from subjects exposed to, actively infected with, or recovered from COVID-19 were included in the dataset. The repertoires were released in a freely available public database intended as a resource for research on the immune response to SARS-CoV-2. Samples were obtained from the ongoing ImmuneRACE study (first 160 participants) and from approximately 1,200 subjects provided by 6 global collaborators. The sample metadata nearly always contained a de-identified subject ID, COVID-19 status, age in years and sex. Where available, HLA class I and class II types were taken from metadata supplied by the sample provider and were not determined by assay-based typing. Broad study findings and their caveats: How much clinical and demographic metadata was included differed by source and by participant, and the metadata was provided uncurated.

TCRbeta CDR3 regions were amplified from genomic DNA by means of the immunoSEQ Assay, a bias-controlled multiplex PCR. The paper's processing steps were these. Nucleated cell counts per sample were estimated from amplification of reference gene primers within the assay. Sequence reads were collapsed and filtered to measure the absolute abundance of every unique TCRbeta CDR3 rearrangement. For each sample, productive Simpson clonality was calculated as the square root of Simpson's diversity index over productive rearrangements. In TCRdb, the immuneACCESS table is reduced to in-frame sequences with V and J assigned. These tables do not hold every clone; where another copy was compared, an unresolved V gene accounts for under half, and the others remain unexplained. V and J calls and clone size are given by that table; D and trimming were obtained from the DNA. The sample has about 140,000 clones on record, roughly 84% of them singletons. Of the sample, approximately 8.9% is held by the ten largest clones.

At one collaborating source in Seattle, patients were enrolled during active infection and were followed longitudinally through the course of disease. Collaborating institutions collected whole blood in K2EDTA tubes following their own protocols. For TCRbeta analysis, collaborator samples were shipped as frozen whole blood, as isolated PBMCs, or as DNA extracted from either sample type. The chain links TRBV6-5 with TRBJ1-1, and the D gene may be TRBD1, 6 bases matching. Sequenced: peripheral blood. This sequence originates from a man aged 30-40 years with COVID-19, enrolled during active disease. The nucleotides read TGTGCCAGCAGGTCAGGGGAGATGAACACTGAAGCTTTCTTT. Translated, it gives CASRSGEMNTEAFF.